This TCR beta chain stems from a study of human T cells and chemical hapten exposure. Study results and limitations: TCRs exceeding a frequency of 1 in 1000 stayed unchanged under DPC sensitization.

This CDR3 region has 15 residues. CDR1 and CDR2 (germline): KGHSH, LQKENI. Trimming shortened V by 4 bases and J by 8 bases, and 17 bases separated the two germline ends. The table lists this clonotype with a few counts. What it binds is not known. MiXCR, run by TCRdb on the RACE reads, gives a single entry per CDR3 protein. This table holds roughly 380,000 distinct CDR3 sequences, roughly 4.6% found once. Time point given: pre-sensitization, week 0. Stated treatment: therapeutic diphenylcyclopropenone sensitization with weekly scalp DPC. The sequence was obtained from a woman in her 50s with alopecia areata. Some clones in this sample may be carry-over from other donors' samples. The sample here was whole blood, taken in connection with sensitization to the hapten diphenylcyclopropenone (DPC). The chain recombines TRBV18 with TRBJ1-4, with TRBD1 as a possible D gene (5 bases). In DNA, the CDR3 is TGTGCCAGCTCACGACGAACAGGATTAGACGAAAAACTGTTTTTT. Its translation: CASSRRTGLDEKLFF.